This entry concerns a single T cell receptor (beta chain). The antigen is not known. V was pared by 6 bases and J by 0 bases, with 9 bases between. The CDR3 spans 14 residues. Germline lookup yields CDR1 MNHEY and CDR2 SVGAGI. The data stem from a study of T cell responses to AZD1222 COVID-19 vaccine. Study-wide points: Reports say nearly half of spike-specific TCRs go after unmutated variant regions.

Data came from immunoSEQ multiplex PCR; TCRdb stores just in-frame clones and leaves some out. The table includes about 150,000 clones, roughly 89% detected once. The rearrangement joins TRBV6-5 to TRBJ2-1; D possibly uses TRBD1 or TRBD2 (5 bases each). The receptor's source is an adult in good health. This specimen consisted of peripheral blood, obtained on day 0 of AZD1222 vaccination. The CDR3 is CASSRGPSYNEQFF. CDR3 DNA sequence: TGTGCCAGCAGCCGGGGACCCTCCTACAATGAGCAGTTCTTC.